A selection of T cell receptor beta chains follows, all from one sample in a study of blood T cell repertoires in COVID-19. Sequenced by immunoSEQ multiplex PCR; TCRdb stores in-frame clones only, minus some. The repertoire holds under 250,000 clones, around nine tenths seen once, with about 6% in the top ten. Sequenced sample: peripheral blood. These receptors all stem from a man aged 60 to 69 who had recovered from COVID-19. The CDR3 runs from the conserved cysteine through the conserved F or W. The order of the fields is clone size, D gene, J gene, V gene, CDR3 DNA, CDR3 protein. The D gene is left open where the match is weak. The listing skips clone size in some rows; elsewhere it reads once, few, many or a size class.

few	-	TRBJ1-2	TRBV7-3	TGTGCCAGCAGCTTATCGTATAACTATGGCTACACCTTC	CASSLSYNYGYTF
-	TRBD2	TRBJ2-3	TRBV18	TGTGCCAGCTCACGGACTCCCGGGAGGAGTACCGGTACGCAGTATTTT	CASSRTPGRSTGTQYF
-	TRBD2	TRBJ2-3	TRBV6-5	TGTGCCAGCAGCCTGCGGGGGGTATTCACAGATACGCAGTATTTT	CASSLRGVFTDTQYF
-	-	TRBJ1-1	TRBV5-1	TGCGCCAGCAGCTTGGCGGGTATTCGGATAGGCACTGAAGCTTTCTTT	CASSLAGIRIGTEAFF
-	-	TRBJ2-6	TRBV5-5	TGTGCCAGCAGCTTGGCGCAGACTGGGGCCAACGTCCTGACTTTC	CASSLAQTGANVLTF
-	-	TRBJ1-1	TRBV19	TGTGCCAGTAGTATTAATGGGCGATATGAAGCTTTCTTT	CASSINGRYEAFF
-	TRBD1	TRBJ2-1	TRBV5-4	TGTGCCAGCAGCGGGGGGACAGGGGCCTACAATGAGCAGTTCTTC	CASSGGTGAYNEQFF
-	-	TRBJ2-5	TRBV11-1	TGTGCCAGCAGCTCACCCCCCCACCCCAACGGGGAGACCCAGTACTTC	CASSSPPHPNGETQYF
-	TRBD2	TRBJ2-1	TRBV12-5	TGTGCTAGTGGTTTGGAACTAGCGGGGAGGAGCCACAATGAGCAGTTCTTC	CASGLELAGRSHNEQFF
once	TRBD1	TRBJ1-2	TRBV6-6	TGTGCCAGCAGTCTCGGGACAGGGGACTATGGCTACACCTTC	CASSLGTGDYGYTF
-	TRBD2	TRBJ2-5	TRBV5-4	TGTGCCAGCAGCTTACCGGCGGGGGGCGTGGAGGCCCAGTACTTC	CASSLPAGGVEAQYF
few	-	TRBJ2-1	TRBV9	TGTGCCAGCAGCGTGGTTCGCGGGGAGCAGTTCTTC	CASSVVRGEQFF
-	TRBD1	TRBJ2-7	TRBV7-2	TGTGCCAGCAGCACCCGTCCGGGACAGGGAAACGAGCAGTACTTC	CASSTRPGQGNEQYF
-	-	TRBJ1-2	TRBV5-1	TGCGCCAGCAGCCTGGACGGGTTCGGGTATGGCTACACCTTC	CASSLDGFGYGYTF
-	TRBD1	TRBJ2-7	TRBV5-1	TGCGCCAGCAGCTCGGACAGGGCCTCCGACGAGCAGTACTTC	CASSSDRASDEQYF
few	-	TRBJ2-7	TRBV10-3	TGTGCCATCAGTGAGTCGACAGTGCCTGTCGAGCAGTACTTC	CAISESTVPVEQYF
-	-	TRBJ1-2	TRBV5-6	TGTGCCAGCAGCTTGGAGGCAGGGCGAAGCTATGGCTACACCTTC	CASSLEAGRSYGYTF
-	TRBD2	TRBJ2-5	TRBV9	TGTGCCAGCAGCGCCGACGGGCTAGCGGGGGGCCCCTTCCGAGAGACCCAGTACTTC	CASSADGLAGGPFRETQYF
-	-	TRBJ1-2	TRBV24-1	TGTGCCACCAGTGATCACAGGGCTAACTATGGCTACACCTTC	CATSDHRANYGYTF
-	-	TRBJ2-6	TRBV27	TGTGCCAGCACTATGTACGGGGCCAACGTCCTGACTTTC	CASTMYGANVLTF
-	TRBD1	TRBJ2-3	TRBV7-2	TGTGCCAGCAGCCCGCTACAGGGGGTTATAGATACGCAGTATTTT	CASSPLQGVIDTQYF
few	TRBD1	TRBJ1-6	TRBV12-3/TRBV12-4	TGTGCCAGCAGGCGACAGGGTGGTTCACCCCTCCACTTT	CASRRQGGSPLHF
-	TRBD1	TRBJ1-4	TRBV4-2	TGTGCCAGCAGCCTCGGACAGGGTGATGAAAAACTGTTTTTT	CASSLGQGDEKLFF
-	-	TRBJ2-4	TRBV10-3	TGTGCCATCAGTGAGTCAAAAGGACAGTCTGTGGCCAAAAACATTCAGTACTTC	CAISESKGQSVAKNIQYF
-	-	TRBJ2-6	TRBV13	TGTGCCAGCAGTAGTAGCTCTGGGGCCAACGTCCTGACTTTC	CASSSSSGANVLTF
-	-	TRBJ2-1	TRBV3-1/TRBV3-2	TGTGCCAGCAGCCAATCGGGGGGCGGAGATGAGCAGTTCTTC	CASSQSGGGDEQFF
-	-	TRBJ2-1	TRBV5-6	TGTGCCAGCAGCCCGCTTCTCGGAGTTAGCTCCTACAATGAGCAGTTCTTC	CASSPLLGVSSYNEQFF
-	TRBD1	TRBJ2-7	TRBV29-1	TGCAGCGTCGTAGACGACAGGGGGGTCTACGAGCAGTACTTC	CSVVDDRGVYEQYF
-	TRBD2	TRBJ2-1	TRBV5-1	TGCGCCAGCAGCTATCTAGCGGGGGCCGATGAGCAGTTCTTC	CASSYLAGADEQFF
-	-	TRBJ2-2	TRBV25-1	TGTGCCAGCAGTGAATTAGGCAGGGTTGGCGGGGAGCTGTTTTTT	CASSELGRVGGELFF
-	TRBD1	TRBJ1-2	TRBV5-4	TGTGCCAGCAGGAGGAAGGGGGCCTTCTATGGCTACACCTTC	CASRRKGAFYGYTF
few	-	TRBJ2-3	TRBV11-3	TGTGCCAGCAGCTTAAATAGAGGCACAGATACGCAGTATTTT	CASSLNRGTDTQYF
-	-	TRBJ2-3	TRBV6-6	TGTGCCAGCAGCTCCACTAGTCCAGCAGATACGCAGTATTTT	CASSSTSPADTQYF
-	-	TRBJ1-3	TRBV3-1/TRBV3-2	TGTGCCAGCAGCCAACCGACAGCGCGTAGATCTGGAAACACCATATATTTT	CASSQPTARRSGNTIYF
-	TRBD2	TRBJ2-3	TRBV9	TGTGCCAGCAGCGTAGCTTCTAGCGGGAGGGCCACGCAGTATTTT	CASSVASSGRATQYF
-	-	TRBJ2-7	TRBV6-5	TGTGCCAGCAGTTCCATAGGCGCAGGATTCCTAACCGAGCAGTACTTC	CASSSIGAGFLTEQYF